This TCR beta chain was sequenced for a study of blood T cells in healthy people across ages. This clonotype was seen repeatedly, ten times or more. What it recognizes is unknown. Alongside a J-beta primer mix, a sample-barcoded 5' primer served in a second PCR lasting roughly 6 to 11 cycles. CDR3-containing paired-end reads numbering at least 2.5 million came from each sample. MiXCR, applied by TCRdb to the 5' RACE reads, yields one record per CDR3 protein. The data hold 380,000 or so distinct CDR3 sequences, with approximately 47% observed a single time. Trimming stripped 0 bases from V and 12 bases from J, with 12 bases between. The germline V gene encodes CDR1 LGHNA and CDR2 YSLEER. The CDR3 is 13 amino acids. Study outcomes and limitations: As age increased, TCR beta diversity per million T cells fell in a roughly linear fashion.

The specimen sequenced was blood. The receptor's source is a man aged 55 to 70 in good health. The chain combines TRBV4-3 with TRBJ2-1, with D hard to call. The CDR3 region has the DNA TGCGCCAGCAGCCAAGATTTTGGACGGACGCAGTTCTTC. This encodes CASSQDFGRTQFF.